This T cell receptor beta chain is from a study of CD8+ T cells in alopecia areata. Extracted RNA was reverse transcribed, and the resulting cDNA served as sequencing template. TCRdb's table, derived via immunoSEQ multiplex PCR, lists solely in-frame clones and lacks some. The sample records about 110,000 clones, around 59% being singletons. The CDR3 totals 17 residues. In germline, CDR1 is LNHDA, CDR2 SQIVND (reference sequence). V was shortened by 5 bases and J by 1 base, with 20 bases between the two germline ends. The origin of this receptor is a human donor in good health. Specimen: CD8+ T cells sorted from blood. V usage is TRBV19 and J usage is TRBJ1-1; possible D gene TRBD1, 5 bases. The CDR3, as DNA: TGTGCCAGTAGTCTTACTCGGGGCGAGGTTCCGAACACTGAAGCTTTCTTT. Encoded protein: CASSLTRGEVPNTEAFF.